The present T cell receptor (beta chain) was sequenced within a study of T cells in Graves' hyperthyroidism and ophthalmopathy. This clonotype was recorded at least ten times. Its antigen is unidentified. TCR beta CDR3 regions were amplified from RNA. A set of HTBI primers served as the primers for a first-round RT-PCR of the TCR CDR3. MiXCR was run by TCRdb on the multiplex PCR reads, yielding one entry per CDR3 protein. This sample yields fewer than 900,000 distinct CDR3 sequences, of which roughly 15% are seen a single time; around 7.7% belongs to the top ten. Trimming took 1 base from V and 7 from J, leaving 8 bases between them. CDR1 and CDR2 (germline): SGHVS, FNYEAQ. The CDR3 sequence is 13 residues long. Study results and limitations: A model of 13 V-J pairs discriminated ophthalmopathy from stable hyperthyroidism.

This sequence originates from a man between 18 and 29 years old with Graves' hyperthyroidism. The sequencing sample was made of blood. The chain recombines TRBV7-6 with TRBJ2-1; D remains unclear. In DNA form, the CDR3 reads TGTGCCAGCAGCTTAGTAAGCGTAAATGAGCAGTTCTTC. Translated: CASSLVSVNEQFF.